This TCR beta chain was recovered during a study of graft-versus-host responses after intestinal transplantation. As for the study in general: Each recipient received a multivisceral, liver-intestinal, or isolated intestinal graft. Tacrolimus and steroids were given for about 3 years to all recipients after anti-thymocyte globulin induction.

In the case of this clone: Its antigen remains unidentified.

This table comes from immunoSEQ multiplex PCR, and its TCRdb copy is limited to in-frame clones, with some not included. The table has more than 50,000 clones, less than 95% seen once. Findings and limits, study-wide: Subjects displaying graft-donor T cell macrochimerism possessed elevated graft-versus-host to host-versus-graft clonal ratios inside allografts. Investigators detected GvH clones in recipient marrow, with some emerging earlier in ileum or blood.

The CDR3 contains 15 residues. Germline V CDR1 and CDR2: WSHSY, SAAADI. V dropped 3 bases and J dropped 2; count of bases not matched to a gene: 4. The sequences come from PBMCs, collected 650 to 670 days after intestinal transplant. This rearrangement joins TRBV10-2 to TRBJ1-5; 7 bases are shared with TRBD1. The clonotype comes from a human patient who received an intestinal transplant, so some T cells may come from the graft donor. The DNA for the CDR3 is TGCGCCAGCAGTGAAGGGGGCGCGGGCAATCAGCCCCAGCATTTT. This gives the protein CASSEGGAGNQPQHF.